A single sample gave rise to the 25 T cell receptor beta chains below, sequenced in a study of response to subunit inactivated influenza vaccine. One entry per CDR3 protein results from TCRdb running MiXCR on the RT-PCR reads. The sample has about 780,000 distinct CDR3 sequences, approximately 18% seen once. The specimen comprised PBMCs from blood, sampled more than 4 days after vaccination. These receptors were collected from a man aged 45-60 years who received an inactivated influenza vaccine.

The rearrangement joins TRBV12-3 or TRBV12-4 to TRBJ2-3; D not certain. V shed 6 bases and J shed 6 bases, with 22 bases lying between them. The CDR3 extends over 16 amino acids. Here the CDR3 DNA reads TGTGCCAGCAGACCTGCCCCTCCTTCGAAGAGGGATACGCAGTATTTT. It is translated as CASRPAPPSKRDTQYF.

This clonotype was observed many times. This CDR3 is CASSHQFPGGANTIYF. CDR3 bases: TGTGCCAGCAGTCACCAATTTCCAGGGGGAGCGAACACCATATATTTT. The gene calls are TRBV7-2 and TRBJ1-3; 7 bases align to TRBD1. The CDR3 has 16 residues. The V gene end was trimmed by 6 bases and the J gene end by 7 bases; junction bases not matched to a gene: 15. Germline V CDR1 and CDR2: SGHTA, FQGNSA.

The rearrangement links TRBV7-2 to TRBJ2-7; 7 nucleotides match TRBD2. In germline, CDR1 is SGHTA, CDR2 FQGNSA. The V and J ends lost 5 bases and 3 bases, in that order; junction bases with no gene match: 7. The CDR3 is 14 amino acids. CDR3: CASSLQAGDYEQYF. The CDR3 coding sequence is TGTGCCAGCAGCCTTCAGGCGGGGGACTACGAGCAGTACTTC.

The chain uses TRBV6-2 or TRBV6-3 and TRBJ2-7; D possibly corresponds to TRBD2 (5 bases). Per germline, CDR1 MNHEY and CDR2 SVGEGT. V was pared by 1 base and J by 4 bases, with 20 bases between. The CDR3 has 17 amino acids. CDR3 nucleotide sequence: TGTGCCAGCAGTTACTATTCCTCTGGGCTAGCCGCGTACGAGCAGTACTTC. Translation gives CASSYYSSGLAAYEQYF.

This clonotype occurred once. This chain joins TRBV11-2 and TRBJ1-1; no clear D. V was cut by 2 bases and J by 0 bases, with 16 bases left in between. There are 17 residues in the CDR3. Per the germline V gene, CDR1 is SGHAT and CDR2 is FQNNGV. CDR3 sequence (DNA): TGTGCCAGCAGCTTAATCTTATTGCGGTGGATGAACACTGAAGCTTTCTTT. Protein: CASSLILLRWMNTEAFF.

This clonotype occurred a few times. V gene TRBV19 combines with J gene TRBJ2-2; no definite D call. This CDR3 contains 16 residues. V was shortened by 7 bases and J by 0 bases, with 15 bases between the two germline ends. CDR1 LNHDA and CDR2 SQIVND come from the germline V gene (reference sequence). Here the CDR3 reads CASTYGRLTNTGELFF. CDR3 nucleotides: TGTGCCAGTACCTACGGAAGACTGACGAACACCGGGGAGCTGTTTTTT.

The rearrangement links TRBV20-1 to TRBJ1-1; D remains ambiguous. The length of the CDR3 is 13 residues. Germline V gene sequence: CDR1 DFQATT, CDR2 SNEGSKA (reference sequence). The V and J ends lost 0 bases and 5 bases respectively, with 10 bases between them. CDR3 region: CSARDPGGTEAFF. The CDR3 DNA reads as TGCAGTGCTAGAGATCCTGGCGGTACTGAAGCTTTCTTT.

This clonotype was observed a handful of times. This chain joins TRBV4-3 and TRBJ2-1; D may be TRBD2 (7 bases). CDR1 is LGHNA and CDR2 is YSLEER in the germline V gene. V lost 5 bases and J lost 9, with 17 bases in between. The CDR3 runs to 14 residues. Here the CDR3 reads CASSGGGGPGEQFF. The CDR3 DNA follows: TGCGCCAGCAGCGGTGGGGGGGGGCCCGGTGAGCAGTTCTTC.

Worth noting for this clonotype: The junction and the germline gene differ at one end; a read error may be behind it. The V and J genes are TRBV20-1 and TRBJ2-2; D is ambiguous. Germline values: CDR1 DFQATT, CDR2 SNEGSKA (reference sequence). The CDR3 runs 13 residues. For the CDR3, the DNA is TGCAGTGCGCCTCAACCGAACACCAGGGAGCTGTTTTTT. Protein: CSAPQPNTRELFF.

This clonotype has just a few counts. The chain has TRBV12-3 or TRBV12-4 and TRBJ1-5; D is undetermined. V lost 6 bases and J 0 bases, leaving 12 bases between the germline ends. This CDR3 contains 15 residues. CDR3 amino acids: CASSPHGNSNQPQHF. CDR3 in DNA: TGTGCCAGCAGCCCTCATGGGAATAGCAATCAGCCCCAGCATTTT.

The chain employs TRBV7-2 and TRBJ1-1; D not certain. The CDR3 has 14 residues. Trimming took off 1 base at V and 1 base at J, with 7 bases between the two ends. Germline V CDR1 and CDR2: SGHTA, FQGNSA. CDR3 DNA sequence: TGTGCCAGCAGCTTAGTTTACGGGAACACTGAAGCTTTCTTT. Protein product: CASSLVYGNTEAFF.

V is TRBV5-1 and J is TRBJ2-5, with D possibly TRBD1 on 6 matching bases. This CDR3 has 16 amino acids. V was trimmed by 0 bases and J by 5 bases, leaving 17 bases between them. CDR1 is SGHRS and CDR2 is YFSETQ in the germline V gene. Here the CDR3 DNA reads TGCGCCAGCAGCTTGGGCGCAGGGGTGCCGACGGAGACCCAGTACTTC. Amino acid sequence: CASSLGAGVPTETQYF.

This chain links TRBV29-1 with TRBJ2-1; D might be TRBD2 (6 bases). There are 13 residues in the CDR3. CDR1 is SQVTM and CDR2 is ANQGSEA in the germline V gene. The DNA of the CDR3 is TGCAGTAGCCGGGGAGGACCTTACAATGAGCAGTTCTTC. Translation: CSSRGGPYNEQFF.

This clonotype was detected only once. The chain carries TRBV2 and TRBJ2-1, with 9 positions matching TRBD2. V shed 6 bases, J shed 3 bases, and the junction held 9 bases outside the gene matches. This CDR3 is built from 16 residues. Germline V gene data show CDR1 as SNHLY and CDR2 as FYNNEI. CDR3 nucleotides: TGTGCCAGCAGCTCCGTGGTAGCGGGGGTCTACAATGAGCAGTTCTTC. Translation gives CASSSVVAGVYNEQFF.

The rearrangement links TRBV20-1 to TRBJ1-2; D is undetermined. Deletions cut 1 base from V and 3 bases from J, with 12 bases between. Germline-derived CDR1 and CDR2 are DFQATT and SNEGSKA (reference sequence). The CDR3 consists of 14 residues. The CDR3 sequence is CSARVGSGDYGYTF. The CDR3 DNA follows: TGCAGTGCTAGAGTAGGTAGCGGGGACTATGGCTACACCTTC.

This clonotype was detected only a few times. The J gene is TRBJ2-2, the V gene TRBV7-2; D is perhaps TRBD2 (5 bases). The CDR3 loop spans 14 amino acids. Looked up from germline, CDR1 is SGHTA and CDR2 is FQGNSA. The ends were cut back, 0 bases at V and 6 bases at J, with 8 bases in the middle. CDR3 sequence reads: CASSLAGDAGELFF. The DNA for the CDR3 is TGTGCCAGCAGCTTAGCGGGAGACGCCGGGGAGCTGTTTTTT.

There are many counts of this clonotype. The rearrangement joins TRBV7-9 to TRBJ2-7, with 13 bases aligning to TRBD2. Unmatched junction bases numbered 10, after V lost 5 bases and J lost 6 bases. Per germline, CDR1 SEHNR and CDR2 FQNEAQ (reference sequence). CDR3 length equals 16 residues. CDR3 residues: CASSTRTSGGLGEQYF. CDR3 sequence (DNA): TGTGCCAGCAGCACCCGGACTAGCGGGGGCTTAGGCGAGCAGTACTTC.

This clonotype was observed a single time. The DNA for the CDR3 is TGTGCCAGCAGTTACATCCGGAACACAGATACGCAGTATTTT. It translates to CASSYIRNTDTQYF. V usage is TRBV6-2 or TRBV6-3 and J usage is TRBJ2-3, with no clear D. The germline gives CDR1 MNHEY, CDR2 SVGEGT. Trimming removed 2 bases at V and 2 bases at J, with 8 bases between. This CDR3 region has 14 residues.

In its sample, this clonotype was seen a few times. The rearrangement uses TRBV5-1 and TRBJ2-7, with 14 nucleotides matching TRBD2. CDR1 SGHRS and CDR2 YFSETQ come from the germline V gene. This CDR3 comprises 16 residues. Losses at the gene ends were 4 bases for V and 3 bases for J; bases not matched to a gene: 6. The CDR3 coding sequence is TGCGCCAGCAGCCCGCTAGGGACTAGCGGGAGCTACGAGCAGTACTTC. Its translation is CASSPLGTSGSYEQYF.

This clonotype showed up just a few times. V gene TRBV6-2 or TRBV6-3 combines with J gene TRBJ1-3, with unresolved D. Germline V gives CDR1 MNHEY, CDR2 SVGEGT. V was pared by 5 bases and J by 8 bases, with 10 bases between. This CDR3 contains 12 residues. The CDR3 DNA reads TGTGCCAGCAGTCAACCTCTGGACACCATATATTTT. Protein product: CASSQPLDTIYF.

In its sample, this clonotype was seen once. This chain links TRBV18 with TRBJ2-7; the match to TRBD1 covers 8 bases. This CDR3 has 15 amino acids. CDR1 KGHSH and CDR2 LQKENI come from the germline V gene. With 8 bases clipped from V and 1 base from J, the junction kept 10 bases outside the gene matches. CDR3 loop: CASKPGQEVSYEQYF. The CDR3 DNA is TGTGCCAGCAAACCGGGACAGGAGGTTTCCTACGAGCAGTACTTC.

A note on this clonotype: At one of its ends the junction is not consistent with the germline gene, which may arise from a read error. The rearrangement uses TRBV7-2 and TRBJ1-6, with D possibly TRBD1 on 6 matching bases. CDR1 SGHTA and CDR2 FQGNSA come from the germline V gene. The CDR3 is 14 amino acids. Written as DNA, the CDR3 is TGTGCCAGCAACACAGGGTTCTATAATTCACCCCTTCACTTT. Translating gives CASNTGFYNSPLHF.

This clonotype was observed a few times. The V gene is TRBV20-1, the J gene TRBJ2-5; tentative D call: TRBD1 (5 bases). This CDR3 region has 16 residues. Trimming removed 0 bases at V and 2 bases at J, with 16 bases between. Germline V lookup: CDR1 DFQATT, CDR2 SNEGSKA (reference sequence). The CDR3 nucleotides are TGCAGTGCTAGAGATGCCGTGGACATATGGCAAGAGACCCAGTACTTC. Encoded protein: CSARDAVDIWQETQYF.

The chain combines TRBV7-9 with TRBJ1-2, with D possibly TRBD1 on 6 matching bases. The germline gives CDR1 SEHNR, CDR2 FQNEAQ (reference sequence). The germline V and J ends were trimmed by 5 bases and 6 bases, with 13 bases remaining between them. This CDR3 has 13 residues. In DNA, the CDR3 is TGTGCCAGCAGCCCCGACAGGTATAATGGCTACACCTTC. As protein: CASSPDRYNGYTF.

This chain joins TRBV18 and TRBJ2-3, with D uncertain. Trimming removed 3 bases from V and 1 base from J, with 8 bases in between. CDR1 KGHSH and CDR2 LQKENI come from the germline V gene. This CDR3 spans 14 amino acids. The CDR3 nucleotides are TGTGCCAGCTCACCGCGACTGGGCACAGATACGCAGTATTTT. It specifies CASSPRLGTDTQYF. The full variable domain, its missing parts supplied by reference TRBV18 and TRBJ2-3, is NAGVMQNPRHLVRRRGQEARLRCSPMKGHSHVYWYRQLPEEGLKFMVYLQKENIIDESGMPKERFSAEFPKEGPSILRIQQVVRGDSAAYFCASSPRLGTDTQYFGPGTRLTVL.